In its sample, the clone carrying this T cell receptor (beta chain) was seen a few times. This record comes from a study of blood T cells in healthy people across ages. Primers used in a second PCR of roughly 6 to 11 cycles were a sample-barcoded 5' primer and a J-beta primer mix. TCRdb re-analysed the 5' RACE reads in MiXCR, keeping a single row per CDR3 protein. Here the sample spans about 1.5 million distinct CDR3 sequences, around 42% being singletons. There are 15 residues in the CDR3. V lost 3 bases, J lost 5 bases, and 15 bases lay in between. The chain has TRBV12-3 or TRBV12-4 and TRBJ2-3; the D is unclear. This sequence originates from a woman between 18 and 29 years old in good health. The sample consisted of blood. CDR3 DNA: TGTGCCAGCAGTTTTGCGGCCCCCGGCCGAGATACGCAGTATTTT. Protein product: CASSFAAPGRDTQYF.